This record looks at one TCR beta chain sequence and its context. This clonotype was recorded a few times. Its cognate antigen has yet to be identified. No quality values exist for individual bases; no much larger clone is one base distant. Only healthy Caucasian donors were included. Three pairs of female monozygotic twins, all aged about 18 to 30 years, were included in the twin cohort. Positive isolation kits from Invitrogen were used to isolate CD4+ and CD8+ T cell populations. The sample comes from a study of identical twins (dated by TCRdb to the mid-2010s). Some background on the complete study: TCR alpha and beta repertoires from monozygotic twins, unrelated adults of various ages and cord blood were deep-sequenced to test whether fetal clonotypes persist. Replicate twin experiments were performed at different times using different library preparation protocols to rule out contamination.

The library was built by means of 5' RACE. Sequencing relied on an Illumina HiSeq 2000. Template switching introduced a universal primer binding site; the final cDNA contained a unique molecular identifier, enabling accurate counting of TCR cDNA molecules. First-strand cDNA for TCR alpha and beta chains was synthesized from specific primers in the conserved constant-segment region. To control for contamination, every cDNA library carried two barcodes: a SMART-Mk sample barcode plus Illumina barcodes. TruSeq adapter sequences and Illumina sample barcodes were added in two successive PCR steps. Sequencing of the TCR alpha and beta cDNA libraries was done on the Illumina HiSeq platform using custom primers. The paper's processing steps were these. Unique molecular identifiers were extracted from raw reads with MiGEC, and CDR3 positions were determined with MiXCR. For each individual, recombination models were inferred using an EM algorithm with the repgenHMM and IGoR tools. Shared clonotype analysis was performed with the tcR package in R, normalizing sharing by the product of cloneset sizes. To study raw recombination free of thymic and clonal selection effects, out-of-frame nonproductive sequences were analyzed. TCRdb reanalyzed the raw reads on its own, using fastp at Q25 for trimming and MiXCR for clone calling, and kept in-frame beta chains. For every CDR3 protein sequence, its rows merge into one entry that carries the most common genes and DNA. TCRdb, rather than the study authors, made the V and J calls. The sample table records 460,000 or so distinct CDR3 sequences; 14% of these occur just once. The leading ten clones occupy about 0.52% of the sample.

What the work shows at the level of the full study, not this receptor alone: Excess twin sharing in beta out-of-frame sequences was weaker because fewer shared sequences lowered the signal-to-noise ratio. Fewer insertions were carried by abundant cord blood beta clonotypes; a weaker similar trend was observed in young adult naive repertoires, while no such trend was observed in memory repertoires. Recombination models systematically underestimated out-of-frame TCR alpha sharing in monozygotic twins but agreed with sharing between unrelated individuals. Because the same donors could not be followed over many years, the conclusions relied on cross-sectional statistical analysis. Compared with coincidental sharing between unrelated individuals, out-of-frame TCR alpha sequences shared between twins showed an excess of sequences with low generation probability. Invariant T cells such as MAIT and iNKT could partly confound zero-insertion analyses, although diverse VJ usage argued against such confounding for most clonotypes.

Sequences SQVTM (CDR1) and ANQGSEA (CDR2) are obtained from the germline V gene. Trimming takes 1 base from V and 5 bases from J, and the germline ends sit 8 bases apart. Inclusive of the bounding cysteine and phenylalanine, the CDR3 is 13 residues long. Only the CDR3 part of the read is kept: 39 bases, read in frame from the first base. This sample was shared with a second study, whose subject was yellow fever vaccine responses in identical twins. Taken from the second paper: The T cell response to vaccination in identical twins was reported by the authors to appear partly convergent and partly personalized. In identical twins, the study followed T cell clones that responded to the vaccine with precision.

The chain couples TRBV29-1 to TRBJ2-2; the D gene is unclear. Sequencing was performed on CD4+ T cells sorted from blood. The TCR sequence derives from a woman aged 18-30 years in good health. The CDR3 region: CSVEVRGTGELFF. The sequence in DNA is TGCAGCGTTGAAGTACGAGGAACCGGGGAGCTGTTTTTT.